These 17 T cell receptor beta chains share one sample of origin, sequenced in a study of early T cells in non-severe SARS-CoV-2 infection. TCRdb used MiXCR to reprocess the 5' RACE reads, holding one entry per CDR3 protein. Of tens of thousands of distinct CDR3 sequences listed, over 9.5% are singletons. The sample consisted of whole blood. These receptor sequences come from an adult who was a healthcare worker with PCR-confirmed SARS-CoV-2 infection or an uninfected control (not recorded which).

The V call is TRBV20-1, the J call TRBJ1-3; TRBD1 agrees at 9 bases. V trimming: 2 bases; J trimming: 4 bases; junction bases outside the gene matches: 6. In germline, CDR1 is DFQATT, CDR2 SNEGSKA (reference sequence). This CDR3 spans 15 amino acids. The CDR3 DNA reads as TGCAGTGCTAGAACGGGGACAGGGCCCGGAAACACCATATATTTT. Translated: CSARTGTGPGNTIYF.

This clonotype was seen ten or more times. As DNA, the CDR3 is TGCGCCAGCCAGCGCTCTAGCGGGATCTACGAGCAGTACTTC. Its protein product is CASQRSSGIYEQYF. The chain links TRBV5-1 to TRBJ2-7; 9 bases match TRBD2. The junction had 8 bases not matched to a gene; V was cut back by 7 bases and J by 3 bases. The CDR3 length is 14 residues. CDR1 SGHRS and CDR2 YFSETQ come from the germline V gene. The variable domain in full, completed from reference TRBV5-1 and TRBJ2-7, reads KAGVTQTPRYLIKTRGQQVTLSCSPISGHRSVSWYQQTPGQGLQFLFEYFSETQRNKGNFPGRFSGRQFSNSRSEMNVSTLELGDSALYLCASQRSSGIYEQYFGPGTRLTVT.

This clonotype has ten or more counts. This chain joins TRBV5-1 and TRBJ2-4; no reliable D call. CDR3 length equals 14 residues. Per germline, CDR1 SGHRS and CDR2 YFSETQ. Trimming left V 0 bases short and J 2 bases short, with 6 bases between. The CDR3 loop reads CASSLEGTKNIQYF. In nucleotides, the CDR3 is TGCGCCAGCAGCTTGGAAGGGACCAAAAACATTCAGTACTTC.

The chain is built from TRBV28 and TRBJ1-1; weak D call: TRBD1 (5 bases). The germline V and J ends were trimmed by 5 bases and 4 bases, with 14 bases remaining between them. The CDR3 length is 14 residues. The germline V gene has CDR1 MDHEN and CDR2 SYDVKM. The CDR3 sequence: CASSPGQGGTEAFF. The CDR3 coding sequence is TGTGCCAGCAGTCCGGGGCAGGGTGGCACTGAAGCTTTCTTT.

Only a few counts were recorded for this clonotype. The chain employs TRBV21-1 and TRBJ2-7; TRBD1 was called by the table and not checked on the DNA. TRBV21-1 constitutes a pseudogene. There are 14 residues in the CDR3. The CDR3 spells CASSIMDRDNEQYF. In DNA, the CDR3 is TGTGCCAGCAGCATCATGGACAGGGACAACGAGCAGTACTTC.

There are many counts of this clonotype. The V gene is TRBV7-9, the J gene TRBJ1-1, with D hard to call. Trimming took 11 bases from V and 5 from J, leaving 18 bases between them. CDR1 SEHNR and CDR2 FQNEAQ come from the germline V gene (reference sequence). The CDR3 has 13 amino acids. The CDR3 loop reads CAGETGEGTEAFF. The CDR3 DNA reads TGTGCCGGAGAAACGGGCGAGGGAACTGAAGCTTTCTTT.

This clonotype showed up many times. The chain is built from TRBV29-1 and TRBJ1-1; possible D gene TRBD1, 5 bases. The CDR3 is 16 residues long. Trimming left V 2 bases short and J 3 bases short, with 19 bases between. Germline lookup yields CDR1 SQVTM and CDR2 ANQGSEA. CDR3 DNA: TGCAGCGTTGAAAAAGCAATAGGGGCCTTGTACACTGAAGCTTTCTTT. It yields the protein CSVEKAIGALYTEAFF.

This clonotype was seen many times. This sequence joins TRBV5-1 and TRBJ2-5; D call uncertain. V lost 2 bases to trimming and J lost 5 bases, with 13 bases between them. The CDR3 runs 14 residues. Germline V gene sequence: CDR1 SGHRS, CDR2 YFSETQ. CDR3 protein: CASSFGGSSETQYF. The CDR3 DNA is TGCGCCAGCAGCTTTGGCGGATCCTCGGAGACCCAGTACTTC.

The CDR3 here is CASRPRTGRTDTQYF. The CDR3, as DNA: TGTGCCAGCAGACCCAGGACAGGGCGGACAGATACGCAGTATTTT. This chain joins TRBV28 and TRBJ2-3, with 8 bases identical to TRBD1. V shed 6 bases, J shed 3 bases, and the junction held 8 bases outside the gene matches. The CDR3 loop spans 15 amino acids. The germline V gene has CDR1 MDHEN and CDR2 SYDVKM.

This clonotype has a count of ten or more. This chain connects TRBV2 to TRBJ1-6, with D possibly being TRBD1 (5 bases). This CDR3 comprises 14 residues. Germline lookup yields CDR1 SNHLY and CDR2 FYNNEI. The germline V and J ends were trimmed by 5 bases and 13 bases, with 18 bases remaining between them. The CDR3 sequence is CASSRPGTLSPLHF. The CDR3, as DNA: TGTGCCAGCAGTCGTCCCGGGACCTTGAGTCCCCTCCACTTT.

This clonotype was counted ten times or more. DNA of the CDR3: TGTGCCAGCAGTGAAGGGGACCTAATAGGAGAGTACTTC. Protein product: CASSEGDLIGEYF. This chain links TRBV6-1 with TRBJ2-7; D may correspond to TRBD1 or TRBD2 (5 bases each). The CDR3 runs 13 residues. Germline V gene lookup returns CDR1 MNHNS and CDR2 SASEGT. V was clipped by 1 base and J by 11 bases, with 15 bases between them.

Many counts were recorded for this clonotype. This chain links TRBV7-9 with TRBJ2-1, with D uncertain. Trimming removed 2 bases at V and 9 bases at J, with 11 bases between. Per germline, CDR1 SEHNR and CDR2 FQNEAQ (reference sequence). The CDR3 is made up of 13 amino acids. The CDR3 is CASSLTQGTEQFF. The CDR3, as DNA: TGTGCCAGCAGCTTAACGCAAGGCACTGAGCAGTTCTTC.

Ten or more counts support this clonotype. CDR3 nucleotide sequence: TGCAGTGCGATCAGCGGAGATACTAACTATGGCTACACCTTC. This translates into CSAISGDTNYGYTF. The chain couples TRBV20-1 to TRBJ1-2; D gene unclear. Per germline, CDR1 DFQATT and CDR2 SNEGSKA (reference sequence). This CDR3 comprises 14 residues. The germline V and J ends were trimmed by 6 bases and 0 bases, with 14 bases remaining between them.

The chain links TRBV10-3 to TRBJ2-7; the D is unclear. CDR3 length equals 12 residues. The V end was cut by 6 bases, the J end by 3 bases, with 9 bases between. The V gene's germline CDR1 is ENHRY and CDR2 SYGVKD. CDR3 sequence (DNA): TGTGCCATCAGGGACGGCAACTACGAGCAGTACTTC. Its protein product is CAIRDGNYEQYF.

The V gene is TRBV5-8, the J gene TRBJ1-1, with D uncertain. Germline CDR1 is SGHTS and CDR2 is YDEGEE. V lost 0 bases to trimming and J lost 0 bases, with 12 bases between them. CDR3 length: 16 amino acids. DNA of the CDR3: TGTGCCAGCAGCTTGGAAGGGTTTCCGATGAACACTGAAGCTTTCTTT. It translates to CASSLEGFPMNTEAFF.

This clonotype was counted between two and nine times. The chain combines TRBV4-2 with TRBJ1-2; D is uncertain. This CDR3 has 12 residues. The V gene lost 3 bases and the J gene lost 2 bases, with 4 bases spanning the gap. Germline V gene lookup returns CDR1 LGHNA and CDR2 YNFKEQ. CDR3 nucleotide sequence: TGTGCCAGCAGCCATCCAAACTATGGCTACACCTTC. It translates to CASSHPNYGYTF.

The chain joins TRBV24-1 to TRBJ2-1; 10 nucleotides agree with TRBD2. The CDR3 runs to 14 residues. Germline V lookup: CDR1 KGHDR, CDR2 SFDVKD. V trimming: 2 bases; J trimming: 8 bases; junction bases outside the gene matches: 2. CDR3 protein: CATSDSGLAYEQFF. The DNA of the CDR3 is TGTGCCACCAGTGATTCGGGACTAGCGTATGAGCAGTTCTTC.